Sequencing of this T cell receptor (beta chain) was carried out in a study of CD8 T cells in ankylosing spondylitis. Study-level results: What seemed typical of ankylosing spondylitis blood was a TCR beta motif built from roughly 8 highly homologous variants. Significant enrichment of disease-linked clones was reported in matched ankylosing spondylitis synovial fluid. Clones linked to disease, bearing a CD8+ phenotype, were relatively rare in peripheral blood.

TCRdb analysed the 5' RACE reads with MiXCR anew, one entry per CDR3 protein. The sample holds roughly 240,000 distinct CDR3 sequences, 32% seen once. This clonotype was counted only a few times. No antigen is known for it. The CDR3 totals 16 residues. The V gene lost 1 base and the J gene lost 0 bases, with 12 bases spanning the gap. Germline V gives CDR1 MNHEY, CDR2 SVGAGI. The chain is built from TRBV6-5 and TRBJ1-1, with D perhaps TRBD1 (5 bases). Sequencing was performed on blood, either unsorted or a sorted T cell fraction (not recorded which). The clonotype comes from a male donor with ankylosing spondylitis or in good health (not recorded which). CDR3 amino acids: CASSYFSDRMNTEAFF. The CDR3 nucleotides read TGTGCCAGCAGTTACTTTTCAGACAGAATGAACACTGAAGCTTTCTTT.